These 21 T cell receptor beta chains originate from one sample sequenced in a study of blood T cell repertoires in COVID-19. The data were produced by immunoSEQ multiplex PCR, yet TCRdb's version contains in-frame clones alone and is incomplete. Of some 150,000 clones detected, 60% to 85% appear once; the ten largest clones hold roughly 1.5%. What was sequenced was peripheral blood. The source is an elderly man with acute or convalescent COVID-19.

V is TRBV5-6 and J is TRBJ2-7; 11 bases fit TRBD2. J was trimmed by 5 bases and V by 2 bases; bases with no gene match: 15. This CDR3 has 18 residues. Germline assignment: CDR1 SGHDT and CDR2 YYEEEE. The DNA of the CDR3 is TGTGCCAGCAGCTTTGGTCTAGCGGGGGGACAGGGACATCACGAGCAGTACTTC. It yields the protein CASSFGLAGGQGHHEQYF.

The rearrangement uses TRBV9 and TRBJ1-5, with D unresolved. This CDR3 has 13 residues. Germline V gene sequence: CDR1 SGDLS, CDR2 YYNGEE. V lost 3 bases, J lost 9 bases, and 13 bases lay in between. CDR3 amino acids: CASSAEGLAPQHF. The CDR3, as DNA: TGTGCCAGCAGCGCCGAAGGTCTAGCGCCCCAGCATTTT.

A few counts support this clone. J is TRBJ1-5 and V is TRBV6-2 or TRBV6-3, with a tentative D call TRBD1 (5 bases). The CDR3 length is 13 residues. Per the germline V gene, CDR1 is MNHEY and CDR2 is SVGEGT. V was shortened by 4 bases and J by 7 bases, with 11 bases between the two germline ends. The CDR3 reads CASSWGDIQPQHF. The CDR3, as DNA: TGTGCCAGCAGTTGGGGCGATATCCAGCCCCAGCATTTT.

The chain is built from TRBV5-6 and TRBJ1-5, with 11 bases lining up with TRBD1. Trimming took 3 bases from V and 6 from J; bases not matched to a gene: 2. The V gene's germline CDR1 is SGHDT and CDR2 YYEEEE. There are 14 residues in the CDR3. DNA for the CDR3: TGTGCCAGCAGCTCGGACAGGGGGCGTCAGCCCCAGCATTTT. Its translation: CASSSDRGRQPQHF.

The CDR3 here is CASSPAGQGLKQPQHF. Here the CDR3 DNA reads TGTGCCAGCAGCCCAGCGGGACAGGGGCTAAAACAGCCCCAGCATTTT. This chain connects TRBV5-5 to TRBJ1-5, with TRBD1 matching 10 bases. Germline CDR1 reads SGHKS; CDR2 reads YYEKEE (reference sequence). The CDR3 has 16 amino acids. V gave up 4 bases and J gave up 7 bases; unmatched junction bases: 11.

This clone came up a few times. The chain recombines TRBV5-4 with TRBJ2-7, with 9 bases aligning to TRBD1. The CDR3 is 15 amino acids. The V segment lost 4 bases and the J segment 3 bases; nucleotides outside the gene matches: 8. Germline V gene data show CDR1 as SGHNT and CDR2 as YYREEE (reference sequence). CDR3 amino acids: CASSSQDRGDYEQYF. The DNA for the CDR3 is TGTGCCAGCAGCAGCCAGGACAGGGGCGACTACGAGCAGTACTTC. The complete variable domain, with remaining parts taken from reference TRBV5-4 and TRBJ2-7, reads ETGVTQSPTHLIKTRGQQVTLRCSSQSGHNTVSWYQQALGQGPQFIFQYYREEENGRGNFPPRFSGLQFPNYSSELNVNALELDDSALYLCASSSQDRGDYEQYFGPGTRLTVT.

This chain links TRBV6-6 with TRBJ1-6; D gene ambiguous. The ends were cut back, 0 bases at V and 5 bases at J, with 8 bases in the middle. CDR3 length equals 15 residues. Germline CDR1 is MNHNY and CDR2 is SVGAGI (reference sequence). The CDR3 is CASSYSSLDNSPLHF. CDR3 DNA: TGTGCCAGCAGTTACTCGAGTCTAGATAATTCACCCCTCCACTTT.

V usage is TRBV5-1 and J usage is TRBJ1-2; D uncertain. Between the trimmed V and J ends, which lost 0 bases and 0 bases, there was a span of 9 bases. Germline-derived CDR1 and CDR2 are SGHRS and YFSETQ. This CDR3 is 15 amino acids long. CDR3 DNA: TGCGCCAGCAGCTTGGGGCGGGGAGCTAACTATGGCTACACCTTC. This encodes CASSLGRGANYGYTF. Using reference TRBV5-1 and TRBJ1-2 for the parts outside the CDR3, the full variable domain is KAGVTQTPRYLIKTRGQQVTLSCSPISGHRSVSWYQQTPGQGLQFLFEYFSETQRNKGNFPGRFSGRQFSNSRSEMNVSTLELGDSALYLCASSLGRGANYGYTFGSGTRLTVV.

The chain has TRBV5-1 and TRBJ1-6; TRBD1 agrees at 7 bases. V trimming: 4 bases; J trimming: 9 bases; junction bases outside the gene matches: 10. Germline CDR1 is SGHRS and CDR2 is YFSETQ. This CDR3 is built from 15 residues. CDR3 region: CASSRERGQGSPLHF. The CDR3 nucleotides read TGCGCCAGCAGCCGAGAGAGGGGGCAGGGTTCACCCCTCCACTTT.

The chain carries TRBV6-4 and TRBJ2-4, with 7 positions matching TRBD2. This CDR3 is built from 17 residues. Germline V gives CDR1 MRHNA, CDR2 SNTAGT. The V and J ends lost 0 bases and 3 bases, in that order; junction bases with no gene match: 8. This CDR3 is CASSDSRGRGFKNIQYF. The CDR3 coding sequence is TGTGCCAGCAGTGACTCGAGAGGGCGGGGGTTCAAAAACATTCAGTACTTC.

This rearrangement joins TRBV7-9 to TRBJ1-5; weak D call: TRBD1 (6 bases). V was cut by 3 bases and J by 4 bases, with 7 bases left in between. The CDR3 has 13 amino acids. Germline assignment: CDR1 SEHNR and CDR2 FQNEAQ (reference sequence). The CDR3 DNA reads TGTGCCAGCAGCTTCACAGGGAATCAGCCCCAGCATTTT. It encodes CASSFTGNQPQHF.

The CDR3 DNA sequence: TGTGCCATCAGTGAGAACCAGGGGAATTCACCCCTCCACTTT. It translates to CAISENQGNSPLHF. The V gene is TRBV10-3, the J gene TRBJ1-6; D is perhaps TRBD1 (6 bases). Germline-derived CDR1 and CDR2 are ENHRY and SYGVKD. The CDR3 has 14 residues. The V end was cut by 2 bases, the J end by 7 bases, with 9 bases between.

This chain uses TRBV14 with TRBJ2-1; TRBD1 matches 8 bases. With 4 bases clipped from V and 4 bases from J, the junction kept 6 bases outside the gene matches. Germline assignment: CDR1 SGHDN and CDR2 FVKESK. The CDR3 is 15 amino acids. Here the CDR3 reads CASSPWTGKYNEQFF. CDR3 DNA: TGTGCCAGCAGCCCGTGGACAGGGAAATACAATGAGCAGTTCTTC.

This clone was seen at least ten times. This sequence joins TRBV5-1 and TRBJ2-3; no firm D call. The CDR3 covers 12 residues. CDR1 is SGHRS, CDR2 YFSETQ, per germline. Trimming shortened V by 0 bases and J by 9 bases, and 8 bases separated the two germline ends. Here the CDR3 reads CASSLDESTQYF. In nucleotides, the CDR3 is TGCGCCAGCAGCTTGGACGAGAGCACGCAGTATTTT. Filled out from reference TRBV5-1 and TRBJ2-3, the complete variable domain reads KAGVTQTPRYLIKTRGQQVTLSCSPISGHRSVSWYQQTPGQGLQFLFEYFSETQRNKGNFPGRFSGRQFSNSRSEMNVSTLELGDSALYLCASSLDESTQYFGPGTRLTVL.

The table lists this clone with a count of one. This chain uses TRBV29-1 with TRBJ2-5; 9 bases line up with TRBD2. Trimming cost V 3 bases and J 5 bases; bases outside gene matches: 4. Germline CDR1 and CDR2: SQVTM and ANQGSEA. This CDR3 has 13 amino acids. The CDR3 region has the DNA TGCAGCGTTGACATAGCGGGGGTTGAGACCCAGTACTTC. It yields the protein CSVDIAGVETQYF.

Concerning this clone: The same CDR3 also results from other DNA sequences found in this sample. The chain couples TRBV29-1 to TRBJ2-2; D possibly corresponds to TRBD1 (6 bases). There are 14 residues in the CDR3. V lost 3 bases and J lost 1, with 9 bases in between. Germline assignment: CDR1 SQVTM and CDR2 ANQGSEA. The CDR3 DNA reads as TGCAGCGTTGAGGGCAGGGGGAACACCGGGGAGCTGTTTTTT. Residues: CSVEGRGNTGELFF.

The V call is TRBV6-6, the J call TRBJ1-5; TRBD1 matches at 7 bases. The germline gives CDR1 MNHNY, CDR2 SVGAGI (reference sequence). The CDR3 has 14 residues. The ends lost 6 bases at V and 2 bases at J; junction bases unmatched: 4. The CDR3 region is CASSPDRGNQPQHF. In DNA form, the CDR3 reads TGTGCCAGCAGCCCCGACAGGGGCAATCAGCCCCAGCATTTT.

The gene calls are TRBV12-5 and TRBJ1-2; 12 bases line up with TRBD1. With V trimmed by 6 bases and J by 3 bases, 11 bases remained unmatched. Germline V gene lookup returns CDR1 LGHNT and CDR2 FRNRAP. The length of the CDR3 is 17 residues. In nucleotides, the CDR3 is TGTGCTAGTGGACTGGGACAGGGGGCGGACGGGGACTATGGCTACACCTTC. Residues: CASGLGQGADGDYGYTF. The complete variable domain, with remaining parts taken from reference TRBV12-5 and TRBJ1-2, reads DARVTQTPRHKVTEMGQEVTMRCQPILGHNTVFWYRQTMMQGLELLAYFRNRAPLDDSGMPKDRFSAEMPDATLATLKIQPSEPRDSAVYFCASGLGQGADGDYGYTFGSGTRLTVV.

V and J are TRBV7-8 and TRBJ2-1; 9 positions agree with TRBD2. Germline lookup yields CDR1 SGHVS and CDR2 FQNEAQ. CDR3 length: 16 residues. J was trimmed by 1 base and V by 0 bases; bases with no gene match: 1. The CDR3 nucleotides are TGTGCCAGCAGCTTAGCGCTAGCGGGATCCTACAATGAGCAGTTCTTC. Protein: CASSLALAGSYNEQFF.

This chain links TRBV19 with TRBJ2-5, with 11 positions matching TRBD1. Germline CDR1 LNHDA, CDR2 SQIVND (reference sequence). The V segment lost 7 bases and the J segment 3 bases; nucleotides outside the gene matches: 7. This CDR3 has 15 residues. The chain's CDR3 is CASIPGTGGKETQYF. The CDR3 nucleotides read TGTGCCAGTATTCCGGGGACAGGGGGAAAAGAGACCCAGTACTTC.

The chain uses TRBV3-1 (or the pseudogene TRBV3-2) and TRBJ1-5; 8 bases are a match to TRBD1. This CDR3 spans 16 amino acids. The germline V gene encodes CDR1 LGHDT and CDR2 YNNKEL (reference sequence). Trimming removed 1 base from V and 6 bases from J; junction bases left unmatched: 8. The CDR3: CASSQVPGQGTQPQHF. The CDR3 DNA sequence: TGTGCCAGCAGCCAAGTGCCCGGACAGGGAACTCAGCCCCAGCATTTT.